Following are 9 T cell receptor beta chains from one sample sequenced in a study of blood T cell repertoires in COVID-19. TCRdb's copy holds only in-frame clones and misses some; the assay was immunoSEQ multiplex PCR. The profile shows about 95,000 clones, more than 80% of them singletons. Input material: peripheral blood. The receptors stem from a human donor in a cohort sampled during active COVID-19.

This sequence joins TRBV28 and TRBJ1-1, with D maybe TRBD1 (6 bases). Germline V gene lookup returns CDR1 MDHEN and CDR2 SYDVKM. This CDR3 contains 13 residues. V dropped 5 bases and J dropped 11 bases, with 18 bases sitting between them. Written as DNA, the CDR3 is TGTGCCAGCAGTCCCACGCAGGGGTTCCGGGCTTTCTTT. It specifies CASSPTQGFRAFF.

This chain links TRBV6-6 with TRBJ1-2; 8 bases map to TRBD1. CDR3 length: 14 residues. The germline gives CDR1 MNHNY, CDR2 SVGAGI (reference sequence). V lost 5 bases, J lost 4 bases, and 6 bases stayed unmatched. CDR3 sequence (DNA): TGTGCCAGCAGTCTACAGGGGGTCGGCTATGGCTACACCTTC. Its protein is CASSLQGVGYGYTF.

J is TRBJ2-1 and V is TRBV18; 9 bases agree with TRBD1. The CDR3 extends over 14 amino acids. J gave up 7 bases and V 6 bases, and 7 bases lay outside the gene matches. Germline V lookup: CDR1 KGHSH, CDR2 LQKENI. The CDR3 region has the DNA TGTGCCAGCTCCCCCGGGACAGGGTATAATGAGCAGTTCTTC. Translating it yields CASSPGTGYNEQFF.

This sequence joins TRBV9 and TRBJ1-2; maybe TRBD1 (5 bases). V shed 3 bases and J shed 2 bases, with 20 bases lying between them. Germline V lookup: CDR1 SGDLS, CDR2 YYNGEE. The CDR3 runs 17 residues. The CDR3 nucleotides are TGTGCCAGCAGCGCCTCCGGCAGGGTAGTCCAAAACTATGGCTACACCTTC. This encodes CASSASGRVVQNYGYTF.

The chain carries TRBV9 and TRBJ1-3, with D possibly TRBD1 on 6 matching bases. Trimming stripped 4 bases from V and 8 bases from J, with 22 bases between. This CDR3 comprises 16 residues. CDR1 and CDR2 from the germline V gene are SGDLS and YYNGEE. CDR3 sequence reads: CASSPQPPLGADTIYF. The CDR3 DNA is TGTGCCAGCAGCCCACAACCCCCTTTGGGGGCGGACACCATATATTTT. Complete variable domain (other parts from reference TRBV9 and TRBJ1-3): DSGVTQTPKHLITATGQRVTLRCSPRSGDLSVYWYQQSLDQGLQFLIQYYNGEERAKGNILERFSAQQFPDLHSELNLSSLELGDSALYFCASSPQPPLGADTIYFGEGSWLTVV.

V gene TRBV28 combines with J gene TRBJ1-3; 9 nucleotides line up with TRBD1. V lost 7 bases to trimming and J lost 4 bases; unmatched junction nucleotides: 11. Germline lookup yields CDR1 MDHEN and CDR2 SYDVKM. The CDR3 contains 16 residues. As DNA, the CDR3 is TGTGCCAGCACTGAAACAGGGGGCGCGGAAGGAAACACCATATATTTT. This codes for CASTETGGAEGNTIYF.

This rearrangement joins TRBV5-5 to TRBJ1-5; a possible D gene is TRBD1 (6 bases). CDR3 size: 17 residues. With 1 base removed from V and 0 bases from J, the gap between germline ends came to 14 bases. Germline V gene data show CDR1 as SGHKS and CDR2 as YYEKEE (reference sequence). The CDR3 protein is CASSLWLDRSSNQPQHF. The CDR3 nucleotides read TGTGCCAGCAGCTTGTGGCTGGACAGAAGTAGCAATCAGCCCCAGCATTTT.

The chain combines TRBV11-1 with TRBJ2-7, with 8 nucleotides matching TRBD1. The CDR3 loop spans 14 amino acids. Germline CDR1 and CDR2: SGHAT and FQDESV (reference sequence). V was clipped by 3 bases and J by 2 bases; unmatched bases: 3. The CDR3 DNA follows: TGTGCCAGCAGCTTCAGGACAGGGCCCTACGAGCAGTACTTC. Translated, it gives CASSFRTGPYEQYF.

This chain links TRBV5-1 with TRBJ2-7; a possible D gene is TRBD2 (5 bases). The CDR3 is 15 amino acids. Germline V CDR1 and CDR2: SGHRS, YFSETQ. V lost 6 bases and J 3 bases, leaving 19 bases between the germline ends. CDR3 region: CASTPSSGSIYEQYF. Here the CDR3 DNA reads TGCGCCAGCACCCCCAGCTCGGGATCAATCTACGAGCAGTACTTC.